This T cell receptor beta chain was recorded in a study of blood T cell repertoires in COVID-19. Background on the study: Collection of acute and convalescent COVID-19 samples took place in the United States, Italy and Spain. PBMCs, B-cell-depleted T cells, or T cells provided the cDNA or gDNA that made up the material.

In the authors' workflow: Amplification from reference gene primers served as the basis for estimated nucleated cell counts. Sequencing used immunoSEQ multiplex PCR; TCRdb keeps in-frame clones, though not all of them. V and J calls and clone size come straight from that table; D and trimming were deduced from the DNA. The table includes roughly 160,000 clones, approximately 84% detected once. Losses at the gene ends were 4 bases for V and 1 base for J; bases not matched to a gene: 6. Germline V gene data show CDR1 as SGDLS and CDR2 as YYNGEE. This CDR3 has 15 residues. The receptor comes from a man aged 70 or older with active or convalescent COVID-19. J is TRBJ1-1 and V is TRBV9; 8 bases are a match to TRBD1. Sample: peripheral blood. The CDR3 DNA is TGTGCCAGCAGCCGTCCCGGGACAGGGAACACTGAAGCTTTCTTT. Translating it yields CASSRPGTGNTEAFF.